Included here is one T cell receptor beta chain sequence, with context. The source of the sample is a study of T cell changes during pregnancy in multiple sclerosis. The V end was cut by 1 base, the J end by 6 bases, with 7 bases between. Per the germline V gene, CDR1 is LGHNA and CDR2 is YNFKEQ. The CDR3 has 12 residues. The assay was immunoSEQ multiplex PCR, and TCRdb's table has in-frame clones only and misses some. This table has about 59,000 clones, 94% appearing once. The receptor was derived from a female donor with multiple sclerosis, enrolled in a pregnancy study. The specimen was CD8+ T cells from peripheral blood mononuclear cells, collected after pregnancy. The rearrangement uses TRBV4-2 and TRBJ2-7; unclear D gene. CDR3 bases: TGTGCCAGCAGCCAAGGTTCTTTCGAGCAGTACTTC. Its translation is CASSQGSFEQYF.